The clone carrying this T cell receptor (beta chain) was counted ten times or more. Its antigen is undetermined. V was shortened by 10 bases and J by 6 bases, with 15 bases between the two germline ends. The CDR3 has 12 amino acids. CDR1 is SGHAT and CDR2 is FQNNGV in the germline V gene. These data are taken from a study of T cells after yellow fever vaccination. Study details: Low-cell-number fractions underwent preparation using SMART-Seq v4 Ultra Low Input.

Study conclusions and caveats: Although the secondary response was weaker, it peaked faster, at day 5 versus 15.

TCRdb independently ran MiXCR on the 5' RACE reads; one entry per CDR3 protein. The sample lists 320,000 or so distinct CDR3 sequences, approximately 8% seen once, with roughly a sixth in the top ten. This receptor was identified in a man aged 18-30 years who received the YFV17D yellow fever vaccine. Source: PBMCs, taken about 41 days after the first yellow fever vaccination. The chain has TRBV11-2 and TRBJ2-5, with TRBD2 as a possible D gene (6 bases). This CDR3 reads CAINGEEQTQYF. CDR3 sequence (DNA): TGTGCCATCAACGGGGAGGAGCAGACCCAGTACTTC.